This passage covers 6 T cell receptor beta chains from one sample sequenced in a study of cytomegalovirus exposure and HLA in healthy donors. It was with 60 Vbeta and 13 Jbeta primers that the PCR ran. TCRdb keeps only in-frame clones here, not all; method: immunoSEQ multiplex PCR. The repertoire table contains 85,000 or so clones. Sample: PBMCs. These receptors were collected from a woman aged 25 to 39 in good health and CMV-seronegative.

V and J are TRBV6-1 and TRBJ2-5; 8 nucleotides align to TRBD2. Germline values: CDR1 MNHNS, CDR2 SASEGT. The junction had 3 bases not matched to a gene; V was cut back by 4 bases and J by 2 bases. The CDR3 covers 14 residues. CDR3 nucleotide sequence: TGTGCCAGCAGTGGGGGACTAGTGCAAGAGACCCAGTACTTC. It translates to CASSGGLVQETQYF.

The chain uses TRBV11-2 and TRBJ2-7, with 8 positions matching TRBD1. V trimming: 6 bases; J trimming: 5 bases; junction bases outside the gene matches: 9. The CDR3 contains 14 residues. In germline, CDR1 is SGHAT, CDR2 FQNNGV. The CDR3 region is CASRTGTGTHEQYF. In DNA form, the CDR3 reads TGTGCCAGCAGGACCGGGACAGGAACCCACGAGCAGTACTTC.

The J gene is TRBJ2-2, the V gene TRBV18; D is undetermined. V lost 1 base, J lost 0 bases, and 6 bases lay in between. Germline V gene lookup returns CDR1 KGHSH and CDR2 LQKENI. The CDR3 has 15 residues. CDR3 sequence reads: CASSPRPANTGELFF. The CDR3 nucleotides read TGTGCCAGCTCACCACGGCCCGCGAACACCGGGGAGCTGTTTTTT.

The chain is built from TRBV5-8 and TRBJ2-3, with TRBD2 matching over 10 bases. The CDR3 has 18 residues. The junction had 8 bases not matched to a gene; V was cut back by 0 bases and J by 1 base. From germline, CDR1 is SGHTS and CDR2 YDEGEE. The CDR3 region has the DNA TGTGCCAGCAGCTTGGACCCTAGCGGGGGCCGCGGCACAGATACGCAGTATTTT. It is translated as CASSLDPSGGRGTDTQYF.

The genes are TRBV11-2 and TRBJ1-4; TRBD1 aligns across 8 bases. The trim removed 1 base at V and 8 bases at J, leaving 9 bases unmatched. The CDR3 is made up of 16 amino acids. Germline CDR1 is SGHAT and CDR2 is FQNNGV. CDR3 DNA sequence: TGTGCCAGCAGCTTAGCGACAGGGGCCAGGAGAGAAAAACTGTTTTTT. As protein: CASSLATGARREKLFF.

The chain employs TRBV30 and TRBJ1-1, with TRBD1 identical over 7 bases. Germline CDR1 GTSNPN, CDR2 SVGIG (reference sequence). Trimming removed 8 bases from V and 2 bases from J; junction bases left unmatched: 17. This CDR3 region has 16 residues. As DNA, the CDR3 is TGTGCCGCTATTCTTTCCAGGACAGGCCGAAACACTGAAGCTTTCTTT. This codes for CAAILSRTGRNTEAFF.